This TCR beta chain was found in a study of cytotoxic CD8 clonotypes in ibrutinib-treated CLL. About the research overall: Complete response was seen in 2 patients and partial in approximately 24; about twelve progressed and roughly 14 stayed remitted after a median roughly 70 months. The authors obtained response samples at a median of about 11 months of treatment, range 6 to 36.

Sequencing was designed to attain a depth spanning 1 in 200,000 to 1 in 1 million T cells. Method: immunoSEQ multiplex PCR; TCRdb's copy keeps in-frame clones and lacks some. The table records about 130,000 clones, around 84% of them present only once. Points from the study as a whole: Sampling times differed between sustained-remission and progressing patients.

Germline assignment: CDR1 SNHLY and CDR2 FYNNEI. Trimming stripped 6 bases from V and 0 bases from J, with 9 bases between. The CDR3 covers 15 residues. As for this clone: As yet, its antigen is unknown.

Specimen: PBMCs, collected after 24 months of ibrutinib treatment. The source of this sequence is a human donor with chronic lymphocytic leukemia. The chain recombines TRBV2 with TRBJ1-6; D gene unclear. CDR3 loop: CASRHRSSYNSPLHF. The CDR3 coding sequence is TGTGCCAGCAGACACAGAAGCTCCTATAATTCACCCCTCCACTTT.